Each of the 10 T cell receptor beta chains below was sequenced from the same sample in a study of blood T cell repertoires in COVID-19. The protocol was immunoSEQ multiplex PCR, while the TCRdb copy is restricted to in-frame clones and leaves out a portion. The profile covers about 44,000 clones, with around 84% appearing a single time and under 45% taken by the ten largest. Input material: peripheral blood. All receptors derive from a human donor in a cohort sampled during active COVID-19.

The CDR3: CASSYQQGADGYTF. For the CDR3, the DNA is TGTGCCAGCAGCTATCAGCAGGGGGCGGACGGCTACACCTTC. The genes are TRBV7-2 and TRBJ1-2, with 8 nucleotides matching TRBD1. J was trimmed by 8 bases and V by 4 bases; bases with no gene match: 9. CDR3 length equals 14 residues. Per germline, CDR1 SGHTA and CDR2 FQGNSA. Supplemented by reference TRBV7-2 and TRBJ1-2, the full variable domain reads GAGVSQSPSNKVTEKGKDVELRCDPISGHTALYWYRQSLGQGLEFLIYFQGNSAPDKSGLPSDRFSAERTGGSVSTLTIQRTQQEDSAVYLCASSYQQGADGYTFGSGTRLTVV.

V and J are TRBV5-1 and TRBJ2-7, with a weak D call TRBD2 (5 bases). Germline CDR1 reads SGHRS; CDR2 reads YFSETQ. Trimming removed 1 base at V and 7 bases at J, with 9 bases between. The CDR3 consists of 12 residues. CDR3 amino acids: CASSLNGEEQYV. In DNA, the CDR3 is TGCGCCAGCAGCTTGAACGGGGAAGAGCAGTACGTC.

The V and J genes are TRBV5-1 and TRBJ1-4; 9 nucleotides agree with TRBD1. The CDR3 runs to 13 residues. The ends lost 5 bases at V and 8 bases at J; junction bases unmatched: 4. In germline, CDR1 is SGHRS, CDR2 YFSETQ. Written as DNA, the CDR3 is TGCGCCAGCAGACGACAGGGGGAAGAAAAACTGTTTTTT. This sequence encodes CASRRQGEEKLFF.

The genes are TRBV5-5 and TRBJ2-5, with D possibly matching TRBD1 (7 bases). The CDR3 is 17 residues long. The germline V gene has CDR1 SGHKS and CDR2 YYEKEE (reference sequence). Trimming took 4 bases from V and 2 from J, leaving 21 bases between them. For the CDR3, the DNA is TGTGCCAGCAGCCCGGGGGCCGGGACAGCCAGTCAAGAGACCCAGTACTTC. Translation gives CASSPGAGTASQETQYF.

V and J are TRBV4-1 and TRBJ1-4, with D maybe TRBD1 (5 bases). Looked up from germline, CDR1 is MGHRA and CDR2 is YSYEKL. V was trimmed by 4 bases and J by 7 bases, leaving 19 bases between them. The CDR3 consists of 16 residues. The CDR3 is CASSRTTSPGVEKLFF. The DNA for the CDR3 is TGCGCCAGCAGCCGAACGACCTCGCCGGGGGTTGAAAAACTGTTTTTT.

The chain employs TRBV29-1 and TRBJ2-5, with 10 bases matching TRBD2. The germline CDR1 and CDR2 sequences are SQVTM and ANQGSEA. The CDR3 is made up of 15 amino acids. The ends lost 3 bases at V and 7 bases at J; junction bases unmatched: 11. The CDR3 sequence is CSVEPGRLAGRTQYF. The CDR3 DNA sequence: TGCAGCGTTGAGCCCGGGAGACTAGCGGGCAGGACCCAGTACTTC. Full variable domain (missing parts from reference TRBV29-1 and TRBJ2-5): SAVISQKPSRDICQRGTSLTIQCQVDSQVTMMFWYRQQPGQSLTLIATANQGSEATYESGFVIDKFPISRPNLTFSTLTVSNMSPEDSSIYLCSVEPGRLAGRTQYFGPGTRLLVL.

The gene calls are TRBV4-3 and TRBJ2-7; D might be TRBD1 (6 bases). This CDR3 is built from 18 residues. The V gene lost 2 bases and the J gene lost 4 bases, with 24 bases spanning the gap. Germline-derived CDR1 and CDR2 are LGHNA and YSLEER. CDR3 protein: CASSQHIAGQGGRYEQYF. CDR3 bases: TGCGCCAGCAGCCAACATATCGCAGGGCAAGGGGGACGTTACGAGCAGTACTTC.

The rearrangement links TRBV7-9 to TRBJ2-1; 8 bases agree with TRBD2. Germline V gives CDR1 SEHNR, CDR2 FQNEAQ (reference sequence). The ends lost 0 bases at V and 8 bases at J; junction bases unmatched: 12. This CDR3 region has 17 residues. The CDR3 sequence is CASSLAGGGLSWHEQFF. The CDR3 DNA reads TGTGCCAGCAGCTTAGCCGGGGGGGGCTTGTCTTGGCATGAGCAGTTCTTC.

This clone has more than one count but fewer than ten. The chain links TRBV6-4 to TRBJ1-2; D might be TRBD1 (6 bases). This CDR3 spans 15 amino acids. V lost 3 bases and J lost 4, with 15 bases in between. In germline, CDR1 is MRHNA, CDR2 SNTAGT. CDR3: CASSEHAGESYGYTF. The CDR3 coding sequence is TGTGCCAGCAGTGAGCACGCAGGGGAGAGCTATGGCTACACCTTC.

The chain recombines TRBV6-2 or TRBV6-3 with TRBJ1-1; D is possibly TRBD1 (6 bases). There are 12 residues in the CDR3. The V gene lost 5 bases and the J gene lost 8 bases, with 12 bases spanning the gap. CDR1 and CDR2 from the germline V gene are MNHEY and SVGEGT. The CDR3 is CASSRGGAEAFF. CDR3 sequence (DNA): TGTGCCAGCAGTCGGGGGGGGGCCGAAGCTTTCTTT.